The present T cell receptor (beta chain) was sequenced within a study of cytotoxic CD8 clonotypes in ibrutinib-treated CLL listed by TCRdb under 2021. General notes on the study: The cohort had 11 relapsed/refractory and more than 14 treatment-naive patients; some 17 were IGHV unmutated. Every remission and progressive disease sample was obtained while ibrutinib was still being received by the patients. The response samples were drawn at a median of roughly eleven months into treatment, with a range of about 6 to 40 months. Partial responses were observed in about 24 patients and complete responses in 2; after a median follow-up of 68 months, remission was maintained in approximately 14 patients and progression was observed in around twelve. Cryopreserved peripheral blood mononuclear cells were obtained before treatment, at response, and at either sustained remission or disease progression. Longitudinal samples were available for about 30% of the 86 trial participants. Samples averaged about 260,000 productive templates and tens of thousands of productive rearrangements. Results and caveats for the whole study, not just this receptor: Sampling times were not matched between patients in sustained remission and patients whose disease was progressing, and lymph node repertoires were not examined. Public clonotypes were rare and either shrank or stayed stable during treatment, and the rise in clonality at ibrutinib response reflected expansion of private clonotypes. Clonality rose at ibrutinib response, remained stable during sustained remission, and dropped back toward baseline at progression. Baseline clonality was found to be higher than that of age-matched healthy donors and was strongly correlated with circulating CD8+ T-cell counts.

According to the study, the label for this sample's time point signals: progressive disease on ibrutinib. For TCR beta library preparation, approximately 1.9 micrograms of genomic DNA was extracted from cryopreserved PBMCs. Longitudinal blood samples from CLL patients on ibrutinib monotherapy were analyzed using high-throughput TCR beta sequencing. The patients took part in an open-label, single-center phase 2 trial of ibrutinib monotherapy. Note on this clone: Its antigen is unknown. Per-nucleotide qualities are absent, and no much larger clonotype sits a single base away.

On a MiSeq, deep resolution sequencing aimed for a depth between 1 in 1 million and 1 in 200,000 T cells, with each clonotype covered 10x on average. The immunoSEQ hsTCRB Kit was used to generate the TCR beta libraries. Per the source publication's procedure: The data were analyzed with ImmunoSEQ Analyzer and ImmunoSEQ Data Assistant, and V, D and J gene assignments followed IMGT definitions. Clonality, which ranges from 0 to 1, was calculated as one minus the normalized Shannon entropy of productive rearrangement frequencies. Only overrepresented clonotypes making up at least 0.05% of each patient's repertoire were included in the public clonotype analysis. Some twelve repertoires from age-matched healthy donors, obtained from immuneACCESS, served as clonality controls. Held by TCRdb, this immuneACCESS table contains in-frame sequences only and omits some clones. Under half of the omission traces to an unresolved V gene where checked; the cause of the rest is unknown. D and trimming were read from the DNA, whereas the V and J calls and clone size are those reported in that table. The sample table records more than 35,000 clones; about 70% of these occur just once. Clones ranked in the top ten supply 16% of the sample.

The TCR comes from a human donor with chronic lymphocytic leukemia. Source: PBMCs, taken at disease progression, from a patient treated with ibrutinib.

The sequence in DNA is TGTGCCAGCAGCCAATCGGTCCGGATTAGCACAGATACGCAGTATTTT. Its protein is CASSQSVRISTDTQYF. The receptor chain draws on TRBV16 and TRBJ2-3; the D segment cannot be called with confidence. CDR1 and CDR2 (KGHSY, FQNENV) derive from the germline V gene. The CDR3, cysteine through phenylalanine, is 16 amino acids long. The sequence is cut down to CDR3 DNA, 48 bases in frame from base 1. V lost 0 bases and J lost 0 bases; the stretch between them is 10 bases long.